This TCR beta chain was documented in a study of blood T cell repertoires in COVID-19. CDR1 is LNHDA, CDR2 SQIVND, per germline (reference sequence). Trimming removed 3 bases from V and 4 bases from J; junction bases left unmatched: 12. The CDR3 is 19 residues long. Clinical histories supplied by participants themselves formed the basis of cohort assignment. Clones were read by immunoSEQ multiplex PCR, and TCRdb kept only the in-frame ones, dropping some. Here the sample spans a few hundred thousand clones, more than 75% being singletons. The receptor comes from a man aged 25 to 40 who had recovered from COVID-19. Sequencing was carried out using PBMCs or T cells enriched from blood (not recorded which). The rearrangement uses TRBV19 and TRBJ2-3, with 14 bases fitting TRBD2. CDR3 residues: CASSIAGRRTSGRPDTQYF. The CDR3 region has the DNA TGTGCCAGTAGTATCGCAGGTAGGCGGACTAGCGGGAGGCCAGATACGCAGTATTTT.